A single sample gave rise to the 2 T cell receptor beta chains below, sequenced in a study of blood T cell repertoires in COVID-19. The assay was immunoSEQ multiplex PCR, and TCRdb's table has in-frame clones only and misses some. The table shows over 250,000 clones, with approximately 91% occurring only once. The material sequenced was peripheral blood. The receptors stem from a man aged 50 to 59 with acute or convalescent COVID-19.

A word on this clone: The sample has other DNA sequences that encode this CDR3 too. The chain links TRBV5-1 to TRBJ2-3, with D maybe TRBD1 (6 bases). V lost 0 bases, J lost 4 bases, and 6 bases lay in between. This CDR3 is built from 13 residues. In germline, CDR1 is SGHRS, CDR2 YFSETQ. The CDR3 loop reads CASSLEGADTQYF. CDR3 coding DNA: TGCGCCAGCAGCTTGGAGGGGGCAGATACGCAGTATTTT.

This chain uses TRBV4-1 with TRBJ1-3, with D possibly TRBD1 on 5 matching bases. The CDR3 runs 16 residues. Germline values: CDR1 MGHRA, CDR2 YSYEKL. The ends were cut back, 0 bases at V and 4 bases at J, with 13 bases in the middle. In nucleotides, the CDR3 is TGCGCCAGCAGCCAAGACCCCGGGCAGGGAGGAAACACCATATATTTT. As protein: CASSQDPGQGGNTIYF.